The following is a TCR beta chain sequence with its context. Its antigen remains unidentified. The CDR3 spans 10 residues. Germline values: CDR1 SGHTA, CDR2 FQGTGA. V was shortened by 5 bases and J by 11 bases, with 9 bases between the two germline ends. Produced via immunoSEQ multiplex PCR; TCRdb's table is partial and in-frame only. Here the sample spans about 62,000 clones, 79% being singletons. This record comes from a study of siplizumab effects on memory and regulatory T cells. Overall study results and limits: In unstimulated cells, naive T cells appeared more diverse than memory T cells and seemed major alloresponse contributors. It was never confirmed that proliferating Tregs from siplizumab cultures were suppressive. Roughly 75-95% of proliferating clones (CD4+ or CD8+) could not be assigned a naive or memory phenotype. Mappable CD4+ clones that were alloreactive averaged approximately 69% Treg-derived with siplizumab versus 26.9% in controls.

The receptor was derived from a human donor in good health. The chain recombines TRBV7-3 with TRBJ1-1; maybe TRBD1 (5 bases). The sample taken for sequencing was memory CD4+ T cells sorted from blood. DNA for the CDR3: TGTGCCAGCAGCGCAGGGACGGCTTTCTTT. Its protein is CASSAGTAFF. Full variable domain (remainder filled in from reference TRBV7-3 and TRBJ1-1): GAGVSQTPSNKVTEKGKYVELRCDPISGHTALYWYRQSLGQGPEFLIYFQGTGAADDSGLPNDRFFAVRPEGSVSTLKIQRTERGDSAVYLCASSAGTAFFGQGTRLTVV.